One sample yielded the 25 T cell receptor beta chains listed below, sequenced in a study of early T cells in non-severe SARS-CoV-2 infection. TCRdb independently ran MiXCR on the 5' RACE reads; one entry per CDR3 protein. The sample lists fewer than 85,000 distinct CDR3 sequences; 12% were seen once. Sequenced sample: whole blood. These receptor sequences come from an adult who was a healthcare worker with PCR-confirmed SARS-CoV-2 infection or an uninfected control (not recorded which).

This clonotype was seen only a few times. The chain joins TRBV7-2 to TRBJ1-2, with 9 bases aligning to TRBD1. CDR3 size: 13 residues. Per the germline V gene, CDR1 is SGHTA and CDR2 is FQGNSA. V lost 4 bases and J lost 11; bases outside the gene matches: 8. The CDR3 DNA sequence: TGTGCCAGCAGCTACCTCCGGACAGGGGAATACACCTTC. Its protein is CASSYLRTGEYTF.

The rearrangement joins TRBV18 to TRBJ1-2, with 8 bases aligning to TRBD1. Germline CDR1 and CDR2: KGHSH and LQKENI. The CDR3 is 15 residues long. The junction had 9 bases not matched to a gene; V was cut back by 3 bases and J by 6 bases. This CDR3 reads CASSPRTTGGNGYTF. The DNA of the CDR3 is TGTGCCAGCTCACCTAGGACTACAGGGGGTAATGGCTACACCTTC. The entire variable domain, with the rest obtained from reference TRBV18 and TRBJ1-2, is as follows: NAGVMQNPRHLVRRRGQEARLRCSPMKGHSHVYWYRQLPEEGLKFMVYLQKENIIDESGMPKERFSAEFPKEGPSILRIQQVVRGDSAAYFCASSPRTTGGNGYTFGSGTRLTVV.

The chain links TRBV29-1 to TRBJ2-3; D gene ambiguous. Germline V gene lookup returns CDR1 SQVTM and CDR2 ANQGSEA. The germline V and J ends were trimmed by 5 bases and 6 bases, with 18 bases remaining between them. The CDR3 length is 14 residues. CDR3 region: CSVYIPGATDTQYF. In DNA, the CDR3 is TGCAGCGTTTACATCCCAGGCGCCACGGATACGCAGTATTTT.

This chain links TRBV7-9 with TRBJ2-3; D is ambiguous. Deletions cut 1 base from V and 4 bases from J, with 12 bases between. Germline V gene lookup returns CDR1 SEHNR and CDR2 FQNEAQ (reference sequence). The CDR3 totals 15 residues. Here the CDR3 reads CASSLGRFEADTQYF. The CDR3 DNA reads as TGTGCCAGCAGCTTAGGCAGGTTTGAGGCAGATACGCAGTATTTT. Full variable domain (rest looked up from reference TRBV7-9 and TRBJ2-3): DTGVSQNPRHKITKRGQNVTFRCDPISEHNRLYWYRQTLGQGPEFLTYFQNEAQLEKSRLLSDRFSAERPKGSFSTLEIQRTEQGDSAMYLCASSLGRFEADTQYFGPGTRLTVL.

This clonotype was recorded a few times. An end of the junction differs from the germline gene, which may be a read error. J is TRBJ1-1 and V is TRBV18; the D gene is possibly TRBD1 (6 bases). The CDR3 runs to 13 residues. The germline V gene has CDR1 KGHSH and CDR2 LQKENI. The CDR3 DNA sequence: TGTGCCAGCTCCCCACAGGGAGACACTGAAGCTTTCTTT. This codes for CASSPQGDTEAFF. Drawing the rest from reference TRBV18 and TRBJ1-1, the complete variable domain is NAGVMQNPRHLVRRRGQEARLRCSPMKGHSHVYWYRQLPEEGLKFMVYLQKENIIDESGMPKERFSAEFPKEGPSILRIQQVVRGDSAAYFCASSPQGDTEAFFGQGTRLTVV.

This clonotype was picked up a small number of times. The chain employs TRBV4-2 and TRBJ1-5; D gene uncertain. V was cut by 7 bases and J by 0 bases, with 19 bases left in between. This CDR3 contains 17 residues. The V gene's germline CDR1 is LGHNA and CDR2 YNFKEQ. CDR3 protein: CASNHLGRGYSNQPQHF. The CDR3 DNA reads TGTGCCAGCAACCATTTGGGGAGAGGGTATAGCAATCAGCCCCAGCATTTT.

The sample holds many counts of this clonotype. The chain combines TRBV12-3 or TRBV12-4 with TRBJ2-1; a weak D match, TRBD2 (5 bases). The CDR3 sequence is 12 residues long. V lost 6 bases and J lost 10, with 13 bases in between. The CDR3: CASRPSGLEQFF. The DNA of the CDR3 is TGTGCCAGCAGACCCTCGGGATTGGAGCAGTTCTTC.

At least ten counts were recorded for this clonotype. V and J are TRBV27 and TRBJ1-6; tentatively, D is TRBD1 (6 bases). This CDR3 has 15 residues. Between the trimmed V and J ends, which lost 4 bases and 5 bases, there was a span of 12 bases. Germline CDR1 MNHEY, CDR2 SMNVEV (reference sequence). In DNA, the CDR3 is TGTGCCAGCAGTTCGAAGGGGGTGAATAATTCACCCCTCCACTTT. It specifies CASSSKGVNNSPLHF.

This clonotype appeared many times. The rearrangement links TRBV20-1 to TRBJ2-3; D not resolved. Germline V gene data show CDR1 as DFQATT and CDR2 as SNEGSKA (reference sequence). Trimming left V 5 bases short and J 5 bases short, with 20 bases between. This CDR3 comprises 15 residues. DNA for the CDR3: TGCAGTGCTGCCCGGTCCTCGAATAGGGAAGATACGCAGTATTTT. Residues: CSAARSSNREDTQYF.

This clonotype was detected many times. The V call is TRBV19, the J call TRBJ2-5, with no clear D. Trimming stripped 4 bases from V and 4 bases from J, with 7 bases between. The CDR3 sequence is 12 residues long. Per the germline V gene, CDR1 is LNHDA and CDR2 is SQIVND (reference sequence). The CDR3 nucleotides are TGTGCCAGTAGTACCGCCACAGAGACCCAGTACTTC. Protein: CASSTATETQYF.

The V gene is TRBV10-2, the J gene TRBJ2-2; 11 bases match TRBD2. The CDR3 sequence is 14 residues long. V shed 5 bases and J 6 bases; nucleotides not matched to a gene: 2. CDR1 WSHSY and CDR2 SAAADI come from the germline V gene. Here the CDR3 DNA reads TGCGCCAGCAGTCCTAGCGGGAGGTCCGGGGAGCTGTTTTTT. The encoded protein is CASSPSGRSGELFF.

The chain has TRBV2 and TRBJ1-6, with TRBD1 matching over 7 bases. V trimming: 6 bases; J trimming: 5 bases; junction bases outside the gene matches: 10. Germline CDR1 reads SNHLY; CDR2 reads FYNNEI. There are 16 residues in the CDR3. The CDR3 coding sequence is TGTGCCAGCAGGAAGGGCTTGGACAGGCATAATTCACCCCTCCACTTT. Its translation is CASRKGLDRHNSPLHF.

This clonotype appeared a few times. CDR3 DNA sequence: TGTGCCAGTAACGTACCCCAGGGGTTTAGGACCGGGGAGCTGTTTTTT. Amino acid sequence: CASNVPQGFRTGELFF. The J gene is TRBJ2-2, the V gene TRBV19; D is perhaps TRBD1 (6 bases). V lost 7 bases, J lost 5 bases, and 20 bases lay in between. CDR1 LNHDA and CDR2 SQIVND come from the germline V gene (reference sequence). The CDR3 runs to 16 residues.

This clonotype was detected a few times. The chain combines TRBV18 with TRBJ1-1; 9 nucleotides align to TRBD1. The V gene end was trimmed by 0 bases and the J gene end by 5 bases; junction bases not matched to a gene: 7. The CDR3 extends over 16 amino acids. The germline CDR1 and CDR2 sequences are KGHSH and LQKENI. The CDR3 nucleotides read TGTGCCAGCTCACCACCGACAGGGGGATTTGGGACTGAAGCTTTCTTT. Residues: CASSPPTGGFGTEAFF.

J is TRBJ2-5 and V is TRBV19; a weak D match, TRBD1 (5 bases). The germline V and J ends were trimmed by 4 bases and 1 base, with 19 bases remaining between them. The CDR3 covers 17 residues. The germline gives CDR1 LNHDA, CDR2 SQIVND (reference sequence). CDR3: CASSTTGHPHGQETQYF. CDR3 in DNA: TGTGCCAGTAGTACCACCGGACACCCCCACGGCCAAGAGACCCAGTACTTC.

As regards this clonotype: A much larger clone is a single base away; this may be a read error. Written as DNA, the CDR3 is TGTGCCAGCAGTTTATCCGTGGAGCTGTTTTTT. The encoded protein is CASSLSVELFF. The J gene is TRBJ2-2, the V gene TRBV12-3 or TRBV12-4; the D is unclear. V lost 2 bases and J lost 10, with 5 bases in between. This CDR3 contains 11 residues.

This clonotype was seen many times. The chain couples TRBV2 to TRBJ1-6; D is possibly TRBD1 (5 bases). CDR1 SNHLY and CDR2 FYNNEI come from the germline V gene. V lost 3 bases, J lost 1 base, and 7 bases lay in between. This CDR3 spans 15 amino acids. Written as DNA, the CDR3 is TGTGCCAGCAGTGACAGGGATTCCTATAATTCACCCCTCCACTTT. As protein: CASSDRDSYNSPLHF.

V gene TRBV12-3 or TRBV12-4 combines with J gene TRBJ2-5; 7 positions match TRBD1. V lost 3 bases, J lost 5 bases, and 6 bases stayed unmatched. The CDR3 is made up of 14 amino acids. CDR3 coding DNA: TGTGCCAGCAGTTTCGTGACAGGGCGCGAGACCCAGTACTTC. This codes for CASSFVTGRETQYF.

This clonotype was picked up a small number of times. CDR3: CASSYGANYGYTF. The CDR3 DNA is TGTGCCAGCAGTTACGGAGCTAACTATGGCTACACCTTC. The rearrangement links TRBV6-5 to TRBJ1-2, with no clear D. This CDR3 region has 13 residues. Germline CDR1 reads MNHEY; CDR2 reads SVGAGI. V was clipped by 2 bases and J by 0 bases, with 4 bases between them.

The rearrangement uses TRBV29-1 and TRBJ2-6; possibly TRBD1 for D (6 bases). Trimming shortened V by 4 bases and J by 3 bases, and 13 bases separated the two germline ends. In germline, CDR1 is SQVTM, CDR2 ANQGSEA. CDR3 length: 15 amino acids. The CDR3, as DNA: TGCAGCGTTGGAACAGGGTTCAGTGGGGCCAACGTCCTGACTTTC. Amino acids: CSVGTGFSGANVLTF.

The rearrangement joins TRBV7-9 to TRBJ2-7; 9 bases fit TRBD1. V shed 5 bases and J 6 bases; nucleotides not matched to a gene: 8. Germline CDR1 SEHNR, CDR2 FQNEAQ (reference sequence). CDR3 size: 14 residues. This CDR3 reads CASSPGQGWSEQYF. DNA of the CDR3: TGTGCCAGCAGCCCTGGACAGGGGTGGTCCGAGCAGTACTTC. Filled out from reference TRBV7-9 and TRBJ2-7, the complete variable domain reads DTGVSQNPRHKITKRGQNVTFRCDPISEHNRLYWYRQTLGQGPEFLTYFQNEAQLEKSRLLSDRFSAERPKGSFSTLEIQRTEQGDSAMYLCASSPGQGWSEQYFGPGTRLTVT.

Only one count was recorded for this clonotype. This chain links TRBV19 with TRBJ1-5; perhaps TRBD1 as D (6 bases). V was pared by 7 bases and J by 7 bases, with 17 bases between. The CDR3 covers 14 residues. Germline values: CDR1 LNHDA, CDR2 SQIVND (reference sequence). The CDR3: CASKEGVLGQPQHF. For the CDR3, the DNA is TGTGCCAGTAAGGAGGGGGTCTTGGGGCAGCCCCAGCATTTT.

This rearrangement joins TRBV7-8 to TRBJ2-2; 7 bases map to TRBD2. The CDR3 extends over 14 amino acids. The junction had 3 bases not matched to a gene; V was cut back by 4 bases and J by 4 bases. Germline V gene data show CDR1 as SGHVS and CDR2 as FQNEAQ. The CDR3, as DNA: TGTGCCAGCAGCTGGGGGGGATTCACCGGGGAGCTGTTTTTT. The encoded protein is CASSWGGFTGELFF.

The genes are TRBV6-6 and TRBJ2-7; possibly TRBD1 or TRBD2 for D (7 bases each). The germline V gene has CDR1 MNHNY and CDR2 SVGAGI (reference sequence). The length of the CDR3 is 17 residues. V dropped 0 bases and J dropped 2 bases, with 17 bases sitting between them. The CDR3 sequence: CASSYSRGGRGTYEQYF. Written as DNA, the CDR3 is TGTGCCAGCAGTTACTCTCGCGGGGGCAGGGGGACCTACGAGCAGTACTTC.

This clonotype was observed many times. This chain joins TRBV9 and TRBJ2-3; unclear D gene. V lost 1 base and J 3 bases, leaving 3 bases between the germline ends. The CDR3 spans 12 residues. Per the germline V gene, CDR1 is SGDLS and CDR2 is YYNGEE. The CDR3 region has the DNA TGTGCCAGCAGCGTAATGACAGATACGCAGTATTTT. Translating it yields CASSVMTDTQYF. Full variable domain (remainder filled in from reference TRBV9 and TRBJ2-3): DSGVTQTPKHLITATGQRVTLRCSPRSGDLSVYWYQQSLDQGLQFLIQYYNGEERAKGNILERFSAQQFPDLHSELNLSSLELGDSALYFCASSVMTDTQYFGPGTRLTVL.